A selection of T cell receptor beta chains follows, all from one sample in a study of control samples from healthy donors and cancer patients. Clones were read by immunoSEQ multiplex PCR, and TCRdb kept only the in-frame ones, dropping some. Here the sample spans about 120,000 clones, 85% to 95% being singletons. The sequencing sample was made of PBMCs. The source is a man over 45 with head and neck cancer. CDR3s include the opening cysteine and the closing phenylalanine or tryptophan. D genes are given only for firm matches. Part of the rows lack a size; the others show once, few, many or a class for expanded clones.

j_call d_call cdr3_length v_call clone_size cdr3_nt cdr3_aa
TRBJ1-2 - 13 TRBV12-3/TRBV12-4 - TGTGCCAGCAGTTTGACGGCAGTGAGAGGCTACACCTTC CASSLTAVRGYTF
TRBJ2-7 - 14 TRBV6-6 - TGTGCCAGCAGACTAGTTAAGGACTCCTACGAGCAGTACTTC CASRLVKDSYEQYF
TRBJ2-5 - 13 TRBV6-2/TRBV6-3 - TGTGCCAGCAGTTCCTCGCGATGGGAGACCCAGTACTTC CASSSSRWETQYF
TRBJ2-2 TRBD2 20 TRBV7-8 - TGTGCCAGCAGCCAAAAAGGACTAGCGGGGGGGCTTGGTTCGGCCGGGGAGCTGTTTTTT CASSQKGLAGGLGSAGELFF
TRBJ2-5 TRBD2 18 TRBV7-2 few TGTGCCAGCAGCTTAGCGGAAGGAATAGCGGGGGGCCCGGAGACCCAGTACTTC CASSLAEGIAGGPETQYF
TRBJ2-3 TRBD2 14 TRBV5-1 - TGCGCCAGCAGCCGCCGGGACTACCCGCGTACGCAGTATTTT CASSRRDYPRTQYF
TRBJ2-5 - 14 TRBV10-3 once TGTGCCATCAGTGACAGCGGTGGTTCGGAGACCCAGTACTTC CAISDSGGSETQYF
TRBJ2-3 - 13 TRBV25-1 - TGTGCCAGCAGTGAATTTAGCACAGATACGCAGTATTTT CASSEFSTDTQYF
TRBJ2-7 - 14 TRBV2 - TGTGCCAGCAGTGAAGTAAGGGCATCCTACGAGCAGTACTTC CASSEVRASYEQYF
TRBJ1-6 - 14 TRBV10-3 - TGTGCCATCAAGCCGGTGACTTCTAATTCACCCCTCCACTTT CAIKPVTSNSPLHF
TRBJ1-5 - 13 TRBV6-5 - TGTGCCAGCAAGGAGGGGGACTATCAGCCCCAGCATTTT CASKEGDYQPQHF
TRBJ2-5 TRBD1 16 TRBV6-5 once TGTGCCAGCAGTTACGTGGGCAGGGGGCCTCCGGGGGCCCAGTACTTC CASSYVGRGPPGAQYF
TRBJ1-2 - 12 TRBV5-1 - TGCGCCAGCAGCTTGACGGTCTCTAATTACACCTTC CASSLTVSNYTF
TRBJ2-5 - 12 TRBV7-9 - TGTGCCAGCAGCTTGATCAGGGAGACCCAGTACTTC CASSLIRETQYF
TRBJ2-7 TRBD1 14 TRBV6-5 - TGTGCCAGCAGCGTCGACAGGGTTCTCTACGAGCAGTACTTC CASSVDRVLYEQYF
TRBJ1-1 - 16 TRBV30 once TGTGCCTGGAGACGAAACGGTGGGGGGGAGAACACTGAAGCTTTCTTT CAWRRNGGGENTEAFF
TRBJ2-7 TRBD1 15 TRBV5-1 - TGCGCCAGCAGCTTGCAGGGGGCCCCCTCCCTAGAGCAGTACTTC CASSLQGAPSLEQYF
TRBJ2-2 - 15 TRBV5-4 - TGTGCCAGCAGCTGGGGGACGGCGAACACCGGGGAGCTGTTTTTT CASSWGTANTGELFF
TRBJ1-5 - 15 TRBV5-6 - TGTGCCAGCAGCTTGGGGCCCCGGGGCTATCAGCCCCAGCATTTT CASSLGPRGYQPQHF
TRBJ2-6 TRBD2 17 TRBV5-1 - TGCGCCAGCAGCTTTAGCGGGGGGGCCGCCGGGGCCAACGTCCTGACTTTC CASSFSGGAAGANVLTF
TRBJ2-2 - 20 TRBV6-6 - TGTGCCAGCAGCCGTAAAGCCTACCCCCGGCAGTCCCAAACACCCGGGGAGCTGTTTTTT CASSRKAYPRQSQTPGELFF
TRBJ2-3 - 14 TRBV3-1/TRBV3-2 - TGTGCCAGCAGCCCCCACGCTCCAACAGATACGCAGTATTTT CASSPHAPTDTQYF
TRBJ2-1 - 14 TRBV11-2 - TGTGCCAGCAGCTTAGGGGGTAGCCTAAATGAGCAGTTCTTC CASSLGGSLNEQFF
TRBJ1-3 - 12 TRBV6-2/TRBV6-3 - TGTGCCAGCAGTTACTCTGGAAACACCATATATTTT CASSYSGNTIYF
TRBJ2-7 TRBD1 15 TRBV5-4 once TGTGCCAGCAGTTCGGGGACAGGGTCGATGCTGGAGCAGTACTTC CASSSGTGSMLEQYF
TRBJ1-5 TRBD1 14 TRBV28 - TGTGCCAGCTGTACTGGGACAGCATATCAGCCCCAGCATTTT CASCTGTAYQPQHF
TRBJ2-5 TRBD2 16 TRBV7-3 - TGTGCCAGCAGCTCACAGCGGGGGGCCTCTGGGGAGACCCAGTACTTC CASSSQRGASGETQYF
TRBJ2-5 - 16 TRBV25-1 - TGTGCCAGCAGTGATTGGGGCTCCCCGACGCAAGAGACCCAGTACTTC CASSDWGSPTQETQYF
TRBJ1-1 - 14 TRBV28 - TGTGCCAGCAGTTTACTGGGGTCGGTCGCTGAAGCTTTCTTT CASSLLGSVAEAFF
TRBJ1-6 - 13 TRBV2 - TGTGCCAGCACTGTATCCTATAATTCACCCCTCCACTTT CASTVSYNSPLHF
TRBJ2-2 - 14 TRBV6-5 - TGTGCCAGCAGAACGGACAGGAACACCGGGGAGCTGTTTTTT CASRTDRNTGELFF
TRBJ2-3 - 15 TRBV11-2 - TGTGCCAGCAGCCCCGTTGAGGGTCGCACAGATACGCAGTATTTT CASSPVEGRTDTQYF
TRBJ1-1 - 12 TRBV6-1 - TGTGCCAGCAGTGAACGTTGGGGCGAAGCTTTCTTT CASSERWGEAFF
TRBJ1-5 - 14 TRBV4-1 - TGCGCCAGCAGCCAAGCACGGTCGGGTCAGCCCCAGCATTTT CASSQARSGQPQHF
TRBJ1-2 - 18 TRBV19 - TGTGCCAGTAGTACAACCCCCGGGTCATCAGGGAAGGACCAGGGCTACACCTTC CASSTTPGSSGKDQGYTF
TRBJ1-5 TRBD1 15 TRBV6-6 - TGTGCCAGCAGTTACTTAGCAGGGGGCACTCAGCCCCAGCATTTT CASSYLAGGTQPQHF
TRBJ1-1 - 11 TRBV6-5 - TGTGCCAGCAGGAAGAACACTGAAGCTTTCTTT CASRKNTEAFF
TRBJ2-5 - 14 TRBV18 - TGTGCCAGCTCACCAAGACGCGGACAAGAGACCCAGTACTTC CASSPRRGQETQYF
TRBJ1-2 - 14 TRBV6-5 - TGTGCCAGCAGACCCGTCGAGGGGCGCTATGGCTACACCTTC CASRPVEGRYGYTF
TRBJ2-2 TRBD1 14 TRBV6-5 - TGTGCCAGTTCTTGGACAGGGGTAACCGGGGAGCTGTTTTTT CASSWTGVTGELFF
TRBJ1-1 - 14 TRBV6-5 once TGTGCCAGCAGTTACAACGGAATGAACACTGAAGCTTTCTTT CASSYNGMNTEAFF
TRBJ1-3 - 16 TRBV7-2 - TGTGCCAGCAGCCCCTCACAGGGTTTCTCTGGAAACACCATATATTTT CASSPSQGFSGNTIYF